This T cell receptor (beta chain) was retrieved from a study of tumor-infiltrating lymphocytes in localized non-small cell lung cancer (dated by TCRdb to the early 2020s). Study-wide context: Several histologies were represented in the cohort, which also included both smokers and never-smokers as well as patients whose samples were collected after neoadjuvant chemotherapy. In total, the ICON cohort was made up of 150 or so surgical patients who had localized non-small cell lung cancer and whose tumors were resected. A total of 50 or so patients were included in the paired tumor versus uninvolved lung comparison of immunoSEQ T-cell fraction. Each patient contributed resected tumor tissue and uninvolved lung tissue from the same patient, described as non-adjacent to the tumor. The same patients underwent several integrated assays, with TCR sequencing performed together with flow cytometry, multiplex immunofluorescence, RNA-seq, exome sequencing and proteomics. Study-level results and caveats: Because different assays used different pieces of the same tissue, intratumor heterogeneity could not be separated from technical variation. TCR-derived T-cell fraction did not differ between the flow cytometry-defined immunotypes IM1 (good prognosis) and IM2 (poor prognosis). Assay coverage differed among patients according to how much tissue was available, so only a subset of the cohort had TCR sequencing. Recurrence-free survival showed no association with tumor T-cell fraction measured by TCR sequencing (p = 0.61). Higher T cell infiltration in tumors than in uninvolved lung tissue was supported by TCRbeta sequencing, consistent with immunofluorescence CD3 counts.

The immunoSEQ assay used for TCR sequencing gave the T-cell fraction in both tumor and uninvolved lung tissue. The study's processing was this. For survival analysis, patients were split into high (upper tertile) and low (lower two tertiles) T-cell fraction groups and compared by log-rank test. A signed-rank test was used to test differences in T-cell fraction between paired tumor and uninvolved lung samples. TCRdb's version of the immuneACCESS table is confined to in-frame rearrangements and falls short of the full clone set. An unresolved V gene accounts for under half of the shortfall where checked; the remainder is of unknown origin. Clonal size and the V and J genes are those of that table, whereas D and trimming came from the DNA. The sample includes tens of thousands of clones, with just under 75% observed a single time. Clones ranked in the top ten supply approximately 5.8% of the sample.

Remarks on this clone: The specificity of this receptor is unknown. Base qualities are not recorded, but no much larger clone differs from it by a single base.

Enrollment in ICON was initiated in early 2016, and the last patient was enrolled in the second half of 2018. From a subcohort of some 76 patients, fresh tumor and matched uninvolved tissue were collected for in-depth immune analyses, including TCR sequencing. DNA for TCR sequencing was isolated from bulk tissue, and no cell sorting was done. Input material: lung tumor tissue. The origin of this receptor is a human donor with non-small cell lung cancer.

The CDR3 region reads CASSLATGPELFF. The nucleotides read TGTGCCAGCAGCTTGGCAACAGGGCCGGAACTGTTTTTT. The chain is made from TRBV5-5 and TRBJ1-4; a tentative D call is TRBD1 (6 bases match). CDR1 and CDR2 (SGHKS, YYEKEE) derive from the germline V gene (reference sequence). V and J are truncated by 0 bases and 12 bases respectively, leaving an intervening sequence of 12 bases. Spanning cysteine to phenylalanine, the CDR3 consists of 13 amino acids. Only the CDR3 portion is preserved as DNA: 39 bases, with reading frame beginning at the first base.